Each of the 17 T cell receptor beta chains below was sequenced from the same sample in a study of regulatory T cells in long-lasting Graves disease. TCR beta libraries were built with iRepertoire HTBI primers and Arm-PCR of CDR3 regions. TCRdb reprocessed the multiplex PCR reads with MiXCR, giving one entry per CDR3 protein. This sample has some 350,000 distinct CDR3 sequences, with 15% to 20% found just once. The time point is: newly diagnosed GD, antithyroid drugs for less than 3 months. Construction of the TCR library relied on RNA isolated from PBMCs. The data also belong to a second study, concerning T cells in Graves' hyperthyroidism and ophthalmopathy.

The sample in question was peripheral blood mononuclear cells (PBMCs), obtained at new diagnosis, from a patient treated with antithyroid drugs. These receptors were obtained from a woman aged 18-35 years with Graves disease.

This clonotype was counted many times. The genes are TRBV30 and TRBJ2-7, with D perhaps matching TRBD1 (6 bases). CDR1 and CDR2 from the germline V gene are GTSNPN and SVGIG (reference sequence). Between the trimmed V and J ends, which lost 4 bases and 4 bases, there was a span of 8 bases. The CDR3 is 11 amino acids. CDR3 bases: TGTGCCTGGACAACAGGGTACGAGCAGTACTTC. Amino acids: CAWTTGYEQYF.

This clonotype was counted many times. The V call is TRBV3-1, the J call TRBJ1-3; D is undetermined. There are 14 residues in the CDR3. With 0 bases removed from V and 0 bases from J, the gap between germline ends came to 3 bases. CDR1 LGHDT and CDR2 YNNKEL come from the germline V gene (reference sequence). The CDR3 is CASSQESSGNTIYF. As DNA, the CDR3 is TGTGCCAGCAGCCAAGAGAGCTCTGGAAACACCATATATTTT.

The J gene is TRBJ2-2, the V gene TRBV19; TRBD1 is a possible D gene (6 bases). Germline V gives CDR1 LNHDA, CDR2 SQIVND (reference sequence). This CDR3 has 15 residues. V was trimmed by 4 bases and J by 6 bases, leaving 15 bases between them. CDR3 amino acids: CASSTRGWVAGELFF. As DNA, the CDR3 is TGTGCCAGTAGTACCAGGGGTTGGGTCGCCGGGGAGCTGTTTTTT. The full variable domain, its missing parts supplied by reference TRBV19 and TRBJ2-2, is DGGITQSPKYLFRKEGQNVTLSCEQNLNHDAMYWYRQDPGQGLRLIYYSQIVNDFQKGDIAEGYSVSREKKESFPLTVTSAQKNPTAFYLCASSTRGWVAGELFFGEGSRLTVL.

This clonotype was picked up a small number of times. The chain has TRBV20-1 and TRBJ1-2; D might be TRBD1 (5 bases). The V gene's germline CDR1 is DFQATT and CDR2 SNEGSKA (reference sequence). The CDR3 loop spans 12 amino acids. The chain's CDR3 is CRARGLVYGYTF. Here the CDR3 DNA reads TGCAGGGCAAGGGGTTTGGTCTATGGCTACACCTTC.

The J gene is TRBJ1-2, the V gene TRBV27, with D perhaps matching TRBD1 (6 bases). This CDR3 is built from 14 residues. Trimming removed 5 bases at V and 8 bases at J, with 18 bases between. The germline CDR1 and CDR2 sequences are MNHEY and SMNVEV (reference sequence). DNA of the CDR3: TGTGCCAGCAGTCCCCAAGGGGGGTTTGGAGGCTACACCTTC. It is translated as CASSPQGGFGGYTF.

This clonotype was seen ten or more times. The chain has TRBV6-1 and TRBJ1-5; 8 bases line up with TRBD1. V gave up 5 bases and J gave up 1 base; unmatched junction bases: 10. The germline V gene encodes CDR1 MNHNS and CDR2 SASEGT. CDR3 length: 17 residues. The CDR3 bases are TGTGCCAGCAGTCGCCTTCAGGGGGCTGCAAGCAATCAGCCCCAGCATTTT. Residues: CASSRLQGAASNQPQHF.

This clonotype was observed at least ten times. The rearrangement joins TRBV28 to TRBJ2-7, with D perhaps matching TRBD1 (6 bases). CDR3 length equals 15 residues. V was pared by 6 bases and J by 0 bases, with 15 bases between. The germline V gene encodes CDR1 MDHEN and CDR2 SYDVKM. The CDR3 DNA is TGTGCCAGCAGCAGCTCCCGGACAGTCTCCTACGAGCAGTACTTC. Amino acids: CASSSSRTVSYEQYF.

This clonotype was detected ten times or more. The rearrangement joins TRBV9 to TRBJ2-1, with D possibly being TRBD2 (6 bases). The germline gives CDR1 SGDLS, CDR2 YYNGEE. The CDR3 totals 15 residues. Trimming left V 3 bases short and J 2 bases short, with 12 bases between. CDR3: CASSGLAEPYNEQFF. In DNA, the CDR3 is TGTGCCAGCAGCGGTTTAGCGGAGCCCTACAATGAGCAGTTCTTC.

This clonotype has a count of ten or more. One end of the junction is discordant with germline, which a read error may explain. This chain links TRBV5-1 with TRBJ1-1, with a weak D call TRBD1 (5 bases). From germline, CDR1 is SGHRS and CDR2 YFSETQ. The CDR3 is 16 residues long. The CDR3 here is CASSLPGTATDTEAFF. The CDR3 nucleotides are TGTGCCAGCAGCTTACCCGGGACCGCGACGGACACTGAAGCTTTCTTT.

J is TRBJ2-3 and V is TRBV11-2, with D tentatively TRBD2 (6 bases). The J call is uncertain, as TRBJ2-7 better fits the DNA end. This CDR3 region has 14 residues. Germline V gene sequence: CDR1 SGHAT, CDR2 FQNNGV. The CDR3 coding sequence is TGTGCCAGCAGCTTAGAGGGGGGTGGACACGAGCAGTACTTC. Residues: CASSLEGGGHEQYF.

In its sample, this clonotype was seen many times. This sequence joins TRBV20-1 and TRBJ2-1; D not resolved. Trimming shortened V by 6 bases and J by 4 bases, and 13 bases separated the two germline ends. CDR3 size: 13 residues. CDR1 is DFQATT, CDR2 SNEGSKA, per germline (reference sequence). The DNA of the CDR3 is TGCAGTGCCCATCGGGCCACTTACAATGAGCAGTTCTTC. Translated: CSAHRATYNEQFF.

This clonotype was detected a few times. The rearrangement uses TRBV19 and TRBJ1-4; no clear D. CDR1 and CDR2 from the germline V gene are LNHDA and SQIVND (reference sequence). The germline V and J ends were trimmed by 1 base and 8 bases, with 8 bases remaining between them. This CDR3 is 13 amino acids long. The DNA for the CDR3 is TGTGCCAGTAGTATAGTGAAACACGAAAAACTGTTTTTT. As protein: CASSIVKHEKLFF. Using reference TRBV19 and TRBJ1-4 for the parts outside the CDR3, the full variable domain is DGGITQSPKYLFRKEGQNVTLSCEQNLNHDAMYWYRQDPGQGLRLIYYSQIVNDFQKGDIAEGYSVSREKKESFPLTVTSAQKNPTAFYLCASSIVKHEKLFFGSGTQLSVL.

This clonotype was found a few times. The chain recombines TRBV3-1 with TRBJ1-2; no definite D call. The CDR3 runs 13 residues. V dropped 4 bases and J dropped 7 bases, with 13 bases sitting between them. The germline CDR1 and CDR2 sequences are LGHDT and YNNKEL (reference sequence). This CDR3 reads CASSPRGLGGYTF. CDR3 DNA sequence: TGTGCCAGCAGCCCTCGAGGGCTTGGTGGCTACACCTTC. The full variable domain, completed using reference TRBV3-1 and TRBJ1-2, is DTAVSQTPKYLVTQMGNDKSIKCEQNLGHDTMYWYKQDSKKFLKIMFSYNNKELIINETVPNRFSPKSPDKAHLNLHINSLELGDSAVYFCASSPRGLGGYTFGSGTRLTVV.

The sample holds many counts of this clonotype. This rearrangement joins TRBV2 to TRBJ2-3, with D perhaps assigned TRBD1 or TRBD2 (6 bases each). The CDR3 spans 15 residues. Germline loops: CDR1 SNHLY, CDR2 FYNNEI. The V and J ends lost 7 bases and 0 bases respectively, with 14 bases between them. The CDR3 region is CASTERGVSTDTQYF. The CDR3 DNA reads as TGTGCCAGCACCGAAAGGGGGGTGAGCACAGATACGCAGTATTTT. Filled out from reference TRBV2 and TRBJ2-3, the complete variable domain reads EPEVTQTPSHQVTQMGQEVILRCVPISNHLYFYWYRQILGQKVEFLVSFYNNEISEKSEIFDDQFSVERPDGSNFTLKIRSTKLEDSAMYFCASTERGVSTDTQYFGPGTRLTVL.

The rearrangement joins TRBV11-2 to TRBJ1-2; D call uncertain. This CDR3 is built from 14 residues. V lost 0 bases and J lost 8, with 13 bases in between. Germline CDR1 is SGHAT and CDR2 is FQNNGV. The CDR3 protein is CASSLDRQDRGYTF. CDR3 in DNA: TGTGCCAGCAGCTTAGATCGGCAGGATCGCGGCTACACCTTC.

With regard to this clonotype: This may arise from a read error, as a much more abundant clone is one base away. Because the CDR3 is missing its conserved closing phenylalanine or tryptophan, this is likely a read error. This sequence joins TRBV7-3 and TRBJ2-1; the match to TRBD2 covers 7 bases. The ends lost 5 bases at V and 3 bases at J; junction bases unmatched: 10. The CDR3 runs to 16 residues. Germline CDR1 SGHTA, CDR2 FQGTGA. For the CDR3, the DNA is TGTGCCAGCAGCCCCCCGGCCAGCGGGGACTACAATGAGCAGTTCCTC. It yields the protein CASSPPASGDYNEQFL.

Remarks on this clonotype: A read error may explain this, as a much larger clone is one base away. The chain couples TRBV20-1 to TRBJ2-5; 8 nucleotides agree with TRBD2. Near its end, the DNA agrees better with TRBJ2-1, so the J call may be wrong. CDR1 is DFQATT, CDR2 SNEGSKA, per germline (reference sequence). The CDR3 spans 17 residues. The CDR3 DNA reads as TGCAGTGCTAGGGAGCTTTCGATAGCGGGGCCCTGCAATGAGCAGTTCTTC. Its protein product is CSARELSIAGPCNEQFF.